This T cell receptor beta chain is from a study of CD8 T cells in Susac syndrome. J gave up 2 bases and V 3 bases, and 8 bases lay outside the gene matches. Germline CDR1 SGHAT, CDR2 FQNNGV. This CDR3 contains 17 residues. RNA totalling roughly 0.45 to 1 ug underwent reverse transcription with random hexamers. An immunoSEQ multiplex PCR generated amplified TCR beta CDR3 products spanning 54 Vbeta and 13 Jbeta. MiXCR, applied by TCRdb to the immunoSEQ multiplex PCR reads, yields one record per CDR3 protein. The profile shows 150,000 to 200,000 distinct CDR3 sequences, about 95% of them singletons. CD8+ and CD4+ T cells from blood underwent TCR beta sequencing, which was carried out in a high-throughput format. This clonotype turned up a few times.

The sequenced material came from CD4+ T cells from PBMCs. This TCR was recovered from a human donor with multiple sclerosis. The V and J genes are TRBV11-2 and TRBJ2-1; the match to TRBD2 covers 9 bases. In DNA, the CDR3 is TGTGCCAGCAGCTTGGGTCCGGGACTAGCCCCCTACAATGAGCAGTTCTTC. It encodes CASSLGPGLAPYNEQFF.